This T cell receptor (beta chain) was sequenced during a study of graft-versus-host responses after intestinal transplantation. Study details: Once they had received anti-thymocyte globulin induction, all recipients took tacrolimus and steroids for about three years. Study outcomes and limitations: HvG clone declines early post-transplant were associated with peak circulating GvH levels. GvH clones appeared in recipient marrow, some first in ileum or blood.

Only in-frame clones appear in the TCRdb table, and some are missing; sequencing was by immunoSEQ multiplex PCR. The table records roughly 120,000 clones, about nine tenths of them present only once. Comment on this clone: The antigen remains undetermined.

Germline CDR1 is SGHTS and CDR2 is YDEGEE. The length of the CDR3 is 14 residues. V was clipped by 2 bases and J by 4 bases, with 12 bases between them. The sample was unstimulated CD4+ T cells sorted from spleen or lymph node cells, taken before intestinal transplant. The sequence derives from a human donor who received an intestinal transplant. The chain carries TRBV5-8 and TRBJ1-2, with a weak D call TRBD1 (6 bases). CDR3 region: CASSLPGTSYGYTF. For the CDR3, the DNA is TGTGCCAGCAGCTTACCCGGGACATCCTATGGCTACACCTTC.